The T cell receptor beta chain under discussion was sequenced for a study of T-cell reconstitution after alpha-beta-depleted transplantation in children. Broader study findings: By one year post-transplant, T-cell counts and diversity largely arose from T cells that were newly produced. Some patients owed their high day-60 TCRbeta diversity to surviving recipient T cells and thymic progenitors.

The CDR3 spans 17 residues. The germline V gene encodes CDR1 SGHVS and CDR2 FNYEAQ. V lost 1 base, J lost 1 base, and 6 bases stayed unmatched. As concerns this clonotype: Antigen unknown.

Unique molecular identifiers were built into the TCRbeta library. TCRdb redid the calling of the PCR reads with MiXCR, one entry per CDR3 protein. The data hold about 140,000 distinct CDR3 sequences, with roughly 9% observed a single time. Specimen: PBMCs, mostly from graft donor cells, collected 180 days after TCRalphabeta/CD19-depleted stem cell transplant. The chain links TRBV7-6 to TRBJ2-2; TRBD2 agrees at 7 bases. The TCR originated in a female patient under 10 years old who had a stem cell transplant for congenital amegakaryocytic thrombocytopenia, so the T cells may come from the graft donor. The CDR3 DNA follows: TGTGCCAGCAGCTTAGTTACGGGAGGCGGGAACACCGGGGAGCTGTTTTTT. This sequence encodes CASSLVTGGGNTGELFF. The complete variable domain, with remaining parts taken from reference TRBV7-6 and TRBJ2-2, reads GAGVSQSPRYKVTKRGQDVALRCDPISGHVSLYWYRQALGQGPEFLTYFNYEAQQDKSGLPNDRFSAERPEGSISTLTIQRTEQRDSAMYRCASSLVTGGGNTGELFFGEGSRLTVL.